The 9 T cell receptor beta chains below were found in one sample sequenced in a study of control samples from healthy donors and cancer patients. Assay used: immunoSEQ multiplex PCR; TCRdb lists only in-frame clones, some missing. Of about 120,000 clones listed, 89% were seen once; the top ten hold 30% to 50%. Input material: blood. These receptors all stem from a man aged 45-65 years in good health.

The chain is built from TRBV27 and TRBJ2-3, with TRBD1 identical over 7 bases. The V segment lost 0 bases and the J segment 5 bases; nucleotides outside the gene matches: 2. Germline values: CDR1 MNHEY, CDR2 SMNVEV (reference sequence). The CDR3 consists of 14 residues. The CDR3 here is CASSLSTGLDTQYF. CDR3 nucleotides: TGTGCCAGCAGTTTATCGACAGGGTTAGATACGCAGTATTTT.

The genes are TRBV30 and TRBJ1-1; D possibly corresponds to TRBD1 (5 bases). Germline-derived CDR1 and CDR2 are GTSNPN and SVGIG (reference sequence). This CDR3 comprises 12 residues. V dropped 4 bases and J dropped 4 bases, with 10 bases sitting between them. Here the CDR3 reads CAWTKGLTEAFF. DNA of the CDR3: TGTGCCTGGACAAAGGGACTCACTGAAGCTTTCTTT.

This chain uses TRBV25-1 with TRBJ1-1; D remains unclear. The germline V and J ends were trimmed by 5 bases and 11 bases, with 18 bases remaining between them. The germline V gene encodes CDR1 MGHDK and CDR2 SYGVNS. This CDR3 spans 13 amino acids. Here the CDR3 reads CASSLREGGGAFF. The CDR3 DNA reads as TGTGCCAGCAGTTTAAGAGAAGGCGGAGGTGCTTTCTTT.

The sample holds one count of this clone. J is TRBJ1-1 and V is TRBV19, with D maybe TRBD1 (5 bases). Trimming shortened V by 6 bases and J by 6 bases, and 23 bases separated the two germline ends. Germline-derived CDR1 and CDR2 are LNHDA and SQIVND (reference sequence). The CDR3 is made up of 16 amino acids. Here the CDR3 DNA reads TGTGCCAGTAGCAGAAGCGACGCGGGTTGGGGGGCTGAAGCTTTCTTT. It yields the protein CASSRSDAGWGAEAFF. The full variable domain, rest sourced from reference TRBV19 and TRBJ1-1, is DGGITQSPKYLFRKEGQNVTLSCEQNLNHDAMYWYRQDPGQGLRLIYYSQIVNDFQKGDIAEGYSVSREKKESFPLTVTSAQKNPTAFYLCASSRSDAGWGAEAFFGQGTRLTVV.

The chain is built from TRBV6-2 or TRBV6-3 and TRBJ1-1; no clear D. Trimming stripped 3 bases from V and 6 bases from J, with 26 bases between. The CDR3 covers 18 residues. The germline gives CDR1 MNHEY, CDR2 SVGEGT. DNA of the CDR3: TGTGCCAGCAGTTATCTACAGATGAGTGGTGGTAAATCGGCTGAAGCTTTCTTT. Protein product: CASSYLQMSGGKSAEAFF.

The V gene is TRBV7-2, the J gene TRBJ2-4; 11 nucleotides agree with TRBD2. V shed 4 bases and J 1 base; nucleotides not matched to a gene: 9. Germline assignment: CDR1 SGHTA and CDR2 FQGNSA. The CDR3 consists of 18 residues. The CDR3: CASSSRYPSGGAKNIQYF. Written as DNA, the CDR3 is TGTGCCAGCAGCTCCCGATACCCTAGCGGGGGGGCCAAAAACATTCAGTACTTC.

The rearrangement joins TRBV7-8 to TRBJ2-1; TRBD2 aligns across 8 bases. The CDR3 spans 15 residues. Unmatched junction bases numbered 4, after V lost 2 bases and J lost 4 bases. CDR1 SGHVS and CDR2 FQNEAQ come from the germline V gene. The CDR3 DNA is TGTGCCAGCAGCTTAATGGTAGCGGGGTACAATGAGCAGTTCTTC. It is translated as CASSLMVAGYNEQFF.

The chain uses TRBV18 and TRBJ1-2; 8 nucleotides align to TRBD1. The CDR3 totals 13 residues. V was pared by 6 bases and J by 6 bases, with 6 bases of the junction left unmatched. Germline CDR1 and CDR2: KGHSH and LQKENI. DNA for the CDR3: TGTGCCAGCTCCCATGGACAGGGAGATGGCTACACCTTC. Amino acids: CASSHGQGDGYTF. The variable domain in full, completed from reference TRBV18 and TRBJ1-2, reads NAGVMQNPRHLVRRRGQEARLRCSPMKGHSHVYWYRQLPEEGLKFMVYLQKENIIDESGMPKERFSAEFPKEGPSILRIQQVVRGDSAAYFCASSHGQGDGYTFGSGTRLTVV.

The J gene is TRBJ2-2, the V gene TRBV2; 8 positions match TRBD1. Germline V gene data show CDR1 as SNHLY and CDR2 as FYNNEI. The V and J ends lost 5 bases and 4 bases, in that order; junction bases with no gene match: 3. This CDR3 spans 14 amino acids. The CDR3, as DNA: TGTGCCAGCAGTTCGACAGGGGTCACCGGGGAGCTGTTTTTT. Translated, it gives CASSSTGVTGELFF.